The source of this TCR beta chain is a study of blood T cell repertoires in COVID-19. Turning to the study itself: From the United States, Italy and Spain came samples of acute and convalescent COVID-19. The cDNA or gDNA used as material had been derived from T cells, B-cell-depleted T cells, or PBMCs.

As handled by the study authors: Scientists estimated how many nucleated cells there were by amplifying reference gene primers. Libraries were prepared by immunoSEQ multiplex PCR; TCRdb keeps only in-frame clonotypes and omits some of them. That table gives V, J and clone size, and the DNA gave D and trimming. The sample has about 440,000 clones, about 89% seen once. V was clipped by 4 bases and J by 6 bases, with 22 bases between them. This CDR3 has 16 amino acids. Germline lookup yields CDR1 SGDLS and CDR2 YYNGEE. The rearrangement uses TRBV9 and TRBJ1-2, with D maybe TRBD1 (6 bases). The source is a young woman with acute or convalescent COVID-19. Specimen: peripheral blood. Here the CDR3 reads CASSPPLQQGKDGYTF. The DNA of the CDR3 is TGTGCCAGCAGCCCCCCCCTCCAACAGGGAAAGGATGGCTACACCTTC.